These 6 T cell receptor beta chains were all obtained from the same sample, sequenced in a study of identical twins. A single record per CDR3 protein comes from TCRdb applying MiXCR to the 5' RACE reads. Seen here are 500,000 to 600,000 distinct CDR3 sequences, about 20% observed once, and the top ten hold about 0.99%. The data were also submitted as part of a second study, on T cells expressing NK-cell markers.

The sample was CD4+ T cells sorted from blood. Every receptor here comes from a woman under 30 in good health.

J is TRBJ1-2 and V is TRBV25-1, with D perhaps TRBD1 (6 bases). Germline V CDR1 and CDR2: MGHDK, SYGVNS. This CDR3 is built from 20 residues. V was pared by 1 base and J by 4 bases, with 28 bases between. The CDR3 nucleotides read TGTGCCAGCAGTGAATTTTCCGGGACAAGGACGCCCCGTAGGACCTATGGCTACACCTTC. This encodes CASSEFSGTRTPRRTYGYTF.

This clonotype was found many times. V gene TRBV5-1 combines with J gene TRBJ2-1; 8 nucleotides line up with TRBD1. CDR3 size: 15 residues. The V segment lost 0 bases and the J segment 3 bases; nucleotides outside the gene matches: 2. The germline V gene has CDR1 SGHRS and CDR2 YFSETQ. The CDR3 nucleotides read TGCGCCAGCAGCTTGGATGGACAGGGCTACAATGAGCAGTTCTTC. It is translated as CASSLDGQGYNEQFF. Full variable domain (rest looked up from reference TRBV5-1 and TRBJ2-1): KAGVTQTPRYLIKTRGQQVTLSCSPISGHRSVSWYQQTPGQGLQFLFEYFSETQRNKGNFPGRFSGRQFSNSRSEMNVSTLELGDSALYLCASSLDGQGYNEQFFGPGTRLTVL.

The J gene is TRBJ2-3, the V gene TRBV11-3; weak D call: TRBD2 (6 bases). CDR1 SGHNT and CDR2 YENEEA come from the germline V gene. V lost 6 bases and J 0 bases, leaving 19 bases between the germline ends. CDR3 length: 17 residues. The CDR3 sequence: CASRLLILGGSTDTQYF. The CDR3, as DNA: TGTGCCAGCAGACTTTTAATTCTCGGGGGAAGCACAGATACGCAGTATTTT.

This clonotype occurred a few times. The chain uses TRBV3-1 and TRBJ2-5; 9 bases align to TRBD2. The germline gives CDR1 LGHDT, CDR2 YNNKEL (reference sequence). The CDR3 sequence is 16 residues long. The junction had 8 bases not matched to a gene; V was cut back by 4 bases and J by 2 bases. CDR3 region: CASSPDSGGKQETQYF. The CDR3 DNA reads TGTGCCAGCAGCCCTGATAGCGGGGGAAAGCAAGAGACCCAGTACTTC.

This clonotype showed up just a few times. The gene calls are TRBV20-1 and TRBJ2-5; 9 positions agree with TRBD1. CDR1 is DFQATT and CDR2 is SNEGSKA in the germline V gene (reference sequence). The CDR3 is 14 amino acids. Unmatched junction bases numbered 9, after V lost 5 bases and J lost 5 bases. This chain's CDR3 is CSAPRQGERETQYF. The CDR3 nucleotides are TGCAGTGCTCCTCGACAGGGGGAGAGGGAGACCCAGTACTTC.

This clonotype was counted between two and nine times. This chain uses TRBV20-1 with TRBJ2-3; D uncertain. Germline V gene data show CDR1 as DFQATT and CDR2 as SNEGSKA (reference sequence). With 3 bases removed from V and 0 bases from J, the gap between germline ends came to 10 bases. The CDR3 runs to 14 residues. The CDR3 is CSASHAVSTDTQYF. CDR3 coding DNA: TGCAGTGCTAGTCATGCAGTTAGCACAGATACGCAGTATTTT.